Below are 8 T cell receptor beta chains sequenced from a single sample in a study of blood T cell repertoires in COVID-19. Data came from immunoSEQ multiplex PCR; TCRdb stores just in-frame clones and leaves some out. The table has roughly 290,000 clones, around 88% seen once. Sequencing input: PBMCs or T cells enriched from blood (not recorded which). The receptors shown here come from a woman between 35 and 50 years old who had recovered from COVID-19.

The rearrangement joins TRBV7-2 to TRBJ1-6; no definite D call. CDR3 length: 14 residues. V was clipped by 5 bases and J by 9 bases, with 14 bases between them. The germline gives CDR1 SGHTA, CDR2 FQGNSA. In nucleotides, the CDR3 is TGTGCCAGCAGCATTAGAGAGGCGGGTTCACCCCTCCACTTT. This encodes CASSIREAGSPLHF.

V is TRBV11-2 and J is TRBJ2-7; the D gene is possibly TRBD2 (5 bases). Between the trimmed V and J ends, which lost 1 base and 3 bases, there was a span of 10 bases. Germline V gene data show CDR1 as SGHAT and CDR2 as FQNNGV. CDR3 length: 14 residues. The CDR3 nucleotides are TGTGCCAGCAGCTTAGTTCAGGCGGGCTACGAGCAGTACTTC. The encoded protein is CASSLVQAGYEQYF.

This chain uses TRBV5-4 with TRBJ1-2; 10 bases are shared with TRBD1. The CDR3 covers 15 residues. Unmatched junction bases numbered 10, after V lost 6 bases and J lost 5 bases. Per the germline V gene, CDR1 is SGHNT and CDR2 is YYREEE (reference sequence). CDR3: CASNLRGTGEYGYTF. DNA for the CDR3: TGTGCCAGCAACCTTAGGGGGACAGGGGAATATGGCTACACCTTC.

This chain uses TRBV7-2 with TRBJ2-4; D perhaps matches TRBD2 (6 bases). Trimming took 3 bases from V and 6 from J, leaving 21 bases between them. This CDR3 has 17 residues. Germline CDR1 reads SGHTA; CDR2 reads FQGNSA. The CDR3 spells CASSFTSVQNGRNIQYF. In nucleotides, the CDR3 is TGTGCCAGCAGCTTTACATCCGTCCAAAACGGGAGAAACATTCAGTACTTC.

The chain is built from TRBV29-1 and TRBJ1-2; 8 positions agree with TRBD1. This CDR3 contains 14 residues. Germline CDR1 and CDR2: SQVTM and ANQGSEA. With 6 bases clipped from V and 8 bases from J, the junction kept 14 bases outside the gene matches. This CDR3 reads CSVAGQGGAQGYTF. The CDR3 DNA is TGCAGCGTCGCCGGACAGGGAGGCGCCCAGGGCTACACCTTC.

The chain employs TRBV5-4 and TRBJ2-7; 11 bases are shared with TRBD2. V lost 4 bases to trimming and J lost 2 bases; unmatched junction nucleotides: 8. In germline, CDR1 is SGHNT, CDR2 YYREEE (reference sequence). The CDR3 contains 16 residues. CDR3 sequence: CASSPLTSGKPYEQYF. DNA for the CDR3: TGTGCCAGCAGCCCACTGACTAGCGGGAAGCCCTACGAGCAGTACTTC.

CDR3 loop: CASSKSQGGGYEQYF. CDR3 nucleotide sequence: TGTGCCAGTAGTAAATCTCAGGGAGGAGGCTACGAGCAGTACTTC. The chain combines TRBV19 with TRBJ2-7, with a possible D match to TRBD2 (6 bases). The CDR3 runs to 15 residues. In germline, CDR1 is LNHDA, CDR2 SQIVND (reference sequence). Trimming left V 4 bases short and J 3 bases short, with 16 bases between. Supplemented by reference TRBV19 and TRBJ2-7, the full variable domain reads DGGITQSPKYLFRKEGQNVTLSCEQNLNHDAMYWYRQDPGQGLRLIYYSQIVNDFQKGDIAEGYSVSREKKESFPLTVTSAQKNPTAFYLCASSKSQGGGYEQYFGPGTRLTVT.

The V and J genes are TRBV4-3 and TRBJ1-6; D gene unclear. Germline CDR1 and CDR2: LGHNA and YSLEER. CDR3 length: 13 residues. Trimming took off 4 bases at V and 7 bases at J, with 8 bases between the two ends. The CDR3 coding sequence is TGCGCCAGCAGCCTTGACATCAATTCACCCCTCCACTTT. Its protein product is CASSLDINSPLHF.